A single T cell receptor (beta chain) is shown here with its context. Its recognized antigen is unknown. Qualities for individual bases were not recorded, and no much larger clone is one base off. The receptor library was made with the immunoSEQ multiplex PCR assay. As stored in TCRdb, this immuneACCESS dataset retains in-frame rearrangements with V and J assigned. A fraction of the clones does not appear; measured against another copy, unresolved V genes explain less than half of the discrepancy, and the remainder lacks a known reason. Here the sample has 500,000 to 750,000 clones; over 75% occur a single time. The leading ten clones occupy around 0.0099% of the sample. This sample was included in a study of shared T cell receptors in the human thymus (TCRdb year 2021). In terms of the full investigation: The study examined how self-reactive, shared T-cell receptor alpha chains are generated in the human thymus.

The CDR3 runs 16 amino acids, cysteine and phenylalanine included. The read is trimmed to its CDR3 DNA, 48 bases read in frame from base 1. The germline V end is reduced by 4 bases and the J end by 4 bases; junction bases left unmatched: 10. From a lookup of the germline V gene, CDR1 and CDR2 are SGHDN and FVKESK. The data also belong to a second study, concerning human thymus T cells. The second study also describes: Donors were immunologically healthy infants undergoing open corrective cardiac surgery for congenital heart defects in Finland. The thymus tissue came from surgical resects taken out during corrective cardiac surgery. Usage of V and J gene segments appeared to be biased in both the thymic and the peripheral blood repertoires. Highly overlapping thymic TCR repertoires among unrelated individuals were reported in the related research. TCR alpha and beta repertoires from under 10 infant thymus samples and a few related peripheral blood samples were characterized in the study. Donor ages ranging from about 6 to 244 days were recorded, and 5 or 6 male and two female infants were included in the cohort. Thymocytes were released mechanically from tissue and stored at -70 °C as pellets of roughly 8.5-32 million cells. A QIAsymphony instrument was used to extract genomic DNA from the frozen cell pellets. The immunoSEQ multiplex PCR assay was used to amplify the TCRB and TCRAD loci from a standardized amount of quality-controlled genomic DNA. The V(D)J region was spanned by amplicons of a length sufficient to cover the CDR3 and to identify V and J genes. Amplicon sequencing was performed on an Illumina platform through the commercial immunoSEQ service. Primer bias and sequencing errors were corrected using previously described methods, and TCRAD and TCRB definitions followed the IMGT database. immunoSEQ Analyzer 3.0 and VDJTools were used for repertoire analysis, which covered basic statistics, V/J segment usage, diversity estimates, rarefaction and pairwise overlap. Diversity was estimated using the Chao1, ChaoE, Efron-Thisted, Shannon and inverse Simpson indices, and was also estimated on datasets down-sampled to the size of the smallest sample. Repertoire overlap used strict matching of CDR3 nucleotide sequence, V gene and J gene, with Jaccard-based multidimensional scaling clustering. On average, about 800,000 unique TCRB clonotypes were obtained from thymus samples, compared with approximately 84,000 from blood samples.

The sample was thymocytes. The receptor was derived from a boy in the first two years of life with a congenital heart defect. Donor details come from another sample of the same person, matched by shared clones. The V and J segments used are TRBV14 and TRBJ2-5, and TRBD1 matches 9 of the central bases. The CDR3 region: CASSPDRDRVIETQYF. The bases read TGTGCCAGCAGCCCAGACCGGGACAGGGTAATAGAGACCCAGTACTTC.